The 12 T cell receptor beta chains presented below share a single source sample, sequenced in a study of T cell responses to AZD1222 COVID-19 vaccine. Assay used: immunoSEQ multiplex PCR; TCRdb lists only in-frame clones, some missing. The sample carries roughly 80,000 clones, 85% to 90% recorded once. Specimen: peripheral blood, collected on day 0 of MenACWY control vaccination. The receptors derive from an adult in good health.

The chain joins TRBV2 to TRBJ2-2; 7 bases are a match to TRBD1. The CDR3 runs 15 residues. CDR1 and CDR2 from the germline V gene are SNHLY and FYNNEI. Trimming cost V 4 bases and J 4 bases; bases outside gene matches: 6. CDR3: CASSASDRVTGELFF. As DNA, the CDR3 is TGTGCCAGCAGTGCTAGTGACAGGGTCACCGGGGAGCTGTTTTTT.

The chain couples TRBV27 to TRBJ1-5; possible D gene TRBD1, 6 bases. The CDR3 consists of 15 residues. CDR1 is MNHEY, CDR2 SMNVEV, per germline (reference sequence). With 3 bases removed from V and 7 bases from J, the gap between germline ends came to 16 bases. In DNA, the CDR3 is TGTGCCAGCAGTTTCTCCTACAGGGTTGGACAGCCCCAGCATTTT. Protein product: CASSFSYRVGQPQHF.

The chain has TRBV7-2 and TRBJ2-3, with 7 nucleotides matching TRBD1. J was trimmed by 3 bases and V by 5 bases; bases with no gene match: 11. The CDR3 runs 16 residues. The germline gives CDR1 SGHTA, CDR2 FQGNSA. The CDR3: CASSKLQGVTTDTQYF. In DNA, the CDR3 is TGTGCCAGCAGCAAACTCCAGGGGGTGACAACAGATACGCAGTATTTT.

The chain recombines TRBV28 with TRBJ2-7, with D possibly being TRBD1 (6 bases). V was shortened by 10 bases and J by 5 bases, with 18 bases between the two germline ends. There are 13 residues in the CDR3. The germline gives CDR1 MDHEN, CDR2 SYDVKM. This chain's CDR3 is CATEGVYGHEQYF. The DNA of the CDR3 is TGTGCCACCGAGGGGGTATACGGTCACGAGCAGTACTTC.

J is TRBJ2-4 and V is TRBV30; D not resolved. The V end lost 2 bases, the J end lost 1 base, and 6 bases lay between the germline ends. The CDR3 consists of 13 residues. Germline CDR1 is GTSNPN and CDR2 is SVGIG (reference sequence). DNA for the CDR3: TGTGCCTGGAGTCCCGGGGCCAAAAACATTCAGTACTTC. It encodes CAWSPGAKNIQYF.

This chain links TRBV19 with TRBJ1-5; 9 positions match TRBD1. The J segment lost 3 bases and the V segment lost 5 bases, leaving 8 bases of the junction unmatched. The germline CDR1 and CDR2 sequences are LNHDA and SQIVND (reference sequence). This CDR3 region has 16 residues. The CDR3 region has the DNA TGTGCCAGTAGTGTCGTCCGGGACAGGGTCAATCAGCCCCAGCATTTT. Translation: CASSVVRDRVNQPQHF.

V usage is TRBV6-5 and J usage is TRBJ2-7, with 8 bases matching TRBD2. The CDR3 is made up of 13 amino acids. Germline CDR1 and CDR2: MNHEY and SVGAGI. With 8 bases clipped from V and 0 bases from J, the junction kept 3 bases outside the gene matches. The DNA for the CDR3 is TGTGCCAGCGCTAGCGGGTACTCCTACGAGCAGTACTTC. It translates to CASASGYSYEQYF.

The rearrangement links TRBV27 to TRBJ1-2; D unclear. Germline V gene data show CDR1 as MNHEY and CDR2 as SMNVEV (reference sequence). V lost 0 bases, J lost 8 bases, and 10 bases lay in between. This CDR3 has 13 amino acids. CDR3 sequence: CASSLSRVRGYTF. DNA of the CDR3: TGTGCCAGCAGTTTATCTCGGGTTCGGGGCTACACCTTC.

This CDR3 reads CASSQNGQEETQYF. The CDR3, as DNA: TGTGCCAGCAGCCAAAACGGGCAGGAAGAGACCCAGTACTTC. V and J are TRBV6-5 and TRBJ2-5; D is unresolved. This CDR3 spans 14 amino acids. Trimming took off 6 bases at V and 3 bases at J, with 14 bases between the two ends. CDR1 and CDR2 from the germline V gene are MNHEY and SVGAGI.

The chain carries TRBV30 and TRBJ2-4; 10 positions agree with TRBD2. Germline CDR1 reads GTSNPN; CDR2 reads SVGIG (reference sequence). This CDR3 has 14 amino acids. V gave up 0 bases and J gave up 4 bases; unmatched junction bases: 0. CDR3 sequence reads: CAWSVAGGKNIQYF. The CDR3 DNA is TGTGCCTGGAGTGTAGCGGGAGGGAAAAACATTCAGTACTTC. Together with reference TRBV30 and TRBJ2-4, the CDR3 gives the full variable domain: SQTIHQWPATLVQPVGSPLSLECTVEGTSNPNLYWYRQAAGRGLQLLFYSVGIGQISSEVPQNLSASRPQDRQFILSSKKLLLSDSGFYLCAWSVAGGKNIQYFGAGTRLSVL.

This clone was counted only a few times. This rearrangement joins TRBV11-3 to TRBJ2-2, with D unclear. V was cut by 1 base and J by 4 bases, with 4 bases left in between. CDR3 length: 13 amino acids. Germline CDR1 and CDR2: SGHNT and YENEEA. In DNA form, the CDR3 reads TGTGCCAGCAGCTTAGGGTTCACCGGGGAGCTGTTTTTT. Protein: CASSLGFTGELFF.

The chain links TRBV11-2 to TRBJ2-5; 7 bases fit TRBD2. The germline CDR1 and CDR2 sequences are SGHAT and FQNNGV. There are 14 residues in the CDR3. Losses at the gene ends were 5 bases for V and 4 bases for J; bases not matched to a gene: 7. CDR3 bases: TGTGCCAGCAGCCCTAGTGGGGGGGGAGAGACCCAGTACTTC. Translating it yields CASSPSGGGETQYF.